These T cell receptor beta chains were read from a single sample in a study of cytomegalovirus exposure and HLA in healthy donors. The method was immunoSEQ multiplex PCR; TCRdb's version includes in-frame clones alone and lacks a portion of them. The ten top clones account for about 1.6%, within a sample of some 130,000 clones. The sequenced sample consisted of PBMCs. These receptors were collected from a middle-aged woman in good health and CMV-seronegative. CDR3s include the opening cysteine and the closing phenylalanine or tryptophan.

j_call v_call cdr3_aa
TRBJ1-3 TRBV2 CASSSQGTSGNTIYF
TRBJ2-2 TRBV11-3 CASSHSYREGRAGELFF
TRBJ2-2 TRBV10-3 CAISELDYQQGELFF
TRBJ1-5 TRBV19 CASSSPDSSRNQPQHF
TRBJ1-4 TRBV14 CASSQVRGAGGKLFF
. TRBV9 CASSIRTGSTYEQYF
TRBJ2-2 TRBV25-1 CASSAQDRGFTGELFF
TRBJ1-2 TRBV6-5 CASSWDTKSHGYTF
TRBJ1-1 TRBV7-3 CASSPRQAMNTEAFF
TRBJ2-7 TRBV27 CASSYQIRDIPYEQYF
TRBJ1-5 TRBV6-5 CASSRRDSNQPQHF
TRBJ1-3 TRBV5-4 CASSGRQSGNTIYF
TRBJ1-6 TRBV4-1 CASSQVGTGRNLENSPLHF
TRBJ1-1 TRBV29-1 CSAADRLGGVNTEAFF
TRBJ1-1 TRBV28 CASSPPDRARAEAFF
TRBJ2-2 TRBV10-2 CASRLGGLGTGELFF
TRBJ1-4 TRBV4-1 CASSRAGETTNEKLFF
TRBJ2-6 TRBV27 CASSLQGGPGANVLTF
TRBJ1-6 TRBV11-2 CASSPGGVVENSSPLHF
TRBJ1-5 TRBV20-1 CSARAQGPQHF
TRBJ1-2 TRBV7-8 CASSTGTGGSFGYTF
TRBJ2-3 TRBV4-3 CASSLGGADTQYF
TRBJ1-2 TRBV5-8 CASSLGQSYGYTF
TRBJ1-2 TRBV6-5 CASARTGMGYGYTF
TRBJ2-3 TRBV19 CASSPTATLRQYF
TRBJ1-2 TRBV5-6 CASSPGRQRVNYGYTF
TRBJ2-1 TRBV6-5 CASSYSRGGSLAEQFF
TRBJ1-1 TRBV28 CASRGQANTEAFF
TRBJ2-2 TRBV5-1 CASSLGGHTNTGELFF
TRBJ1-1 TRBV11-1 CASSPPPGRRTEAFF
TRBJ2-1 TRBV11-3 CASSSAGTGTNNEQFF
TRBJ2-2 TRBV29-1 CSVGGQGGDTGELFF
TRBJ2-7 TRBV7-2 CASSSIRASSYEQYF
TRBJ1-4 TRBV19 CASSTPGQGYEKLFF
TRBJ2-1 TRBV7-2 CASSSPGERLGEQFF
TRBJ2-2 TRBV7-3 CASSRGTGANTGELFF
TRBJ1-5 TRBV6-1 CASSEQMFQGSNQPQHF
TRBJ2-3 TRBV9 CASSGHLGRTQYF
TRBJ1-2 TRBV7-3 CASSPGAGGYTF
TRBJ1-4 TRBV7-2 CASSFTGTGVGKLFF
TRBJ2-7 TRBV2 CASIPGTRSSYEQYF
TRBJ1-2 TRBV7-9 CASSLQPNYGYTF
TRBJ2-2 TRBV5-1 CASSPGQGAYSNTGELFF
TRBJ2-1 TRBV27 CASSLSPNFYNEQFF
TRBJ1-1 TRBV2 CASTGQGAVNTEAFF
TRBJ2-7 TRBV15 CATSGTRPPALTGSRYEQYF
TRBJ1-3 TRBV7-9 CASSLGTGFSGNTIYF
TRBJ2-5 TRBV5-1 CASSRGGGAPETQYF
TRBJ1-1 TRBV6-5 CASRVSESEAFF